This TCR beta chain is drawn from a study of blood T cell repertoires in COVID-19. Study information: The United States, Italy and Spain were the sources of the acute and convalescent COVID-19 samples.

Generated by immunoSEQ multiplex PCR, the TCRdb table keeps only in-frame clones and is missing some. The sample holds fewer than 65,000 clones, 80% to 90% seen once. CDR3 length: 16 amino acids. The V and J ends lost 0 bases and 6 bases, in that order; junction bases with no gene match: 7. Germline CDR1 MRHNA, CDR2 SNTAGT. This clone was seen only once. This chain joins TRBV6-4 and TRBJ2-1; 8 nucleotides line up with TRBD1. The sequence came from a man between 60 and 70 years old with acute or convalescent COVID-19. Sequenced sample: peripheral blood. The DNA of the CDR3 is TGTGCCAGCAGTGACTCAGCGACAGGGGTAAGCAATGAGCAGTTCTTC. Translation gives CASSDSATGVSNEQFF.